What follows is one T cell receptor beta chain and its context. These data are taken from a study of OX40 agonist ivuxolimab in advanced cancers. Repertoires were generated with immunoSEQ multiplex PCR, while TCRdb's copy carries only in-frame clones and drops some. There are roughly 80,000 clones in the sample; 80% to 90% occur only once, and around 1.8% lies in the top ten. CDR3 length: 12 residues. Trimming removed 8 bases from V and 2 bases from J, with 10 bases in between. CDR1 MNHEY and CDR2 SMNVEV come from the germline V gene (reference sequence). The material sequenced was CD4+ or CD8+ T cells sorted from blood, taken in a trial of the OX40 agonist ivuxolimab. This clonotype originated in an adult with an advanced solid tumor such as melanoma, head and neck, liver or kidney cancer. The chain employs TRBV27 and TRBJ2-7; perhaps D is TRBD1 or TRBD2 (6 bases each). The CDR3: CASGRTAYEQYF. The DNA for the CDR3 is TGTGCCAGCGGGAGGACAGCCTACGAGCAGTACTTC.